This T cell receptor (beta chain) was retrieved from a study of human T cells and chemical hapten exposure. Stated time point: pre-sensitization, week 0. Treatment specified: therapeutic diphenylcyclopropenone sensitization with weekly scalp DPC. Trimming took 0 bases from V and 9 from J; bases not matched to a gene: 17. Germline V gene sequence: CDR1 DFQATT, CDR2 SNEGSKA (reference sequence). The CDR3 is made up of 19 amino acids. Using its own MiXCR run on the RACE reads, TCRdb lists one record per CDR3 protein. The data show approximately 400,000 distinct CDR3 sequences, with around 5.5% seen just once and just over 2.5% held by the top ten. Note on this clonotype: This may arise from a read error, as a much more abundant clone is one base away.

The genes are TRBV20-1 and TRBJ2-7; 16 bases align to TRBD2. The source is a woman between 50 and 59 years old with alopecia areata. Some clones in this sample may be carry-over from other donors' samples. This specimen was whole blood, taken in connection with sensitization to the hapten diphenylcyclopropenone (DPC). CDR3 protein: CSARDPSGGTSGRAIGQYF. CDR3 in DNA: TGCAGTGCTAGAGACCCCTCGGGAGGGACTAGCGGGAGGGCAATCGGGCAGTACTTC.